Below are 8 T cell receptor beta chains sequenced from a single sample in a study of spatial heterogeneity in lung cancer. The study's findings and limits: Within tumors, counts of expanded alpha and beta TCRs tracked tumor mutation counts.

Noted time point: sample taken at primary tumor resection. A single record per CDR3 protein comes from TCRdb applying MiXCR to the 5' RACE reads. The sample contains about 1,700 distinct CDR3 sequences, 20% to 25% of which appear only once. Antigens of these TCRs are unknown. Specimen: lung tumor tissue, collected at surgery. The receptor source for this set is a male donor with early-stage non-small cell lung cancer.

By share, this clonotype counts as medium-sized. This beta chain is a stray sequence in a library constructed for alpha chains; its clone size is not meaningful. The chain has TRBV7-7 and TRBJ2-2, with 10 bases fitting TRBD1. Trimming at V came to 8 bases and at J to 6 bases, leaving 15 bases not matched to a gene. The CDR3 loop spans 17 amino acids. Germline CDR1 SSHAT, CDR2 FNYEAQ (reference sequence). CDR3 sequence: CASARNRDRGSAGELFF. The CDR3 bases are TGTGCCAGCGCACGCAACCGGGACAGGGGTTCAGCCGGGGAGCTGTTTTTT.

Sample share makes this clonotype medium-sized (0.01 to 0.1%). Found in a library prepared for alpha chains, this beta chain is an off-target read, and its abundance has little meaning. The V and J genes are TRBV7-2 and TRBJ1-6; D remains ambiguous. Trimming took off 4 bases at V and 4 bases at J, with 5 bases between the two ends. CDR3 length: 13 amino acids. Germline CDR1 and CDR2: SGHTA and FQGNSA. The CDR3 loop is CASSSGYNSPLHF. CDR3 coding DNA: TGTGCCAGCAGCTCGGGATATAATTCACCCCTCCACTTT.

Of note for this clonotype: This beta chain is an off-target read within a library intended for alpha chains, so its frequency means little. This chain connects TRBV29-1 to TRBJ2-5; 8 bases line up with TRBD2. Looked up from germline, CDR1 is SQVTM and CDR2 is ANQGSEA. This CDR3 has 13 residues. The CDR3 protein is CSVAGTYQETQYF. The CDR3 DNA reads TGCAGTGTAGCGGGGACCTACCAAGAGACCCAGTACTTC.

By sample share, this clonotype is medium-sized. Found in a library prepared for alpha chains, this beta chain is an off-target read, and its abundance has little meaning. The chain carries TRBV11-1 and TRBJ1-2; 7 bases line up with TRBD1. The J segment lost 5 bases and the V segment lost 5 bases, leaving 5 bases of the junction unmatched. Germline V gives CDR1 SGHAT, CDR2 FQDESV (reference sequence). The length of the CDR3 is 13 residues. CDR3 loop: CASSHDRDYGYTF. The CDR3 bases are TGTGCCAGCAGCCACGACAGGGATTATGGCTACACCTTC.

This clonotype is labeled medium-sized. This beta chain is off target for a library built for alpha chains, so its abundance means little. The chain carries TRBV28 and TRBJ1-5; unclear D gene. Germline CDR1 is MDHEN and CDR2 is SYDVKM. The CDR3 runs to 11 residues. Trimming shortened V by 8 bases and J by 9 bases, and 11 bases separated the two germline ends. The CDR3: CASFSVRPQHF. The DNA for the CDR3 is TGTGCCAGCTTCTCGGTTCGGCCCCAGCATTTT.

By frequency in the sample, this clonotype is medium-sized. The size of this beta chain means little, since it is a stray read in a library made for alpha chains. The chain uses TRBV7-9 and TRBJ2-2; maybe TRBD2 (5 bases). V lost 5 bases and J 0 bases, leaving 7 bases between the germline ends. This CDR3 has 14 residues. CDR1 is SEHNR, CDR2 FQNEAQ, per germline (reference sequence). This chain's CDR3 is CASSTGTNTGELFF. The CDR3 DNA is TGTGCCAGCAGCACCGGGACGAACACCGGGGAGCTGTTTTTT.

Within the sample, this clonotype is large. This beta chain is an unintended read in a library built for alpha chains; its size means little. This chain uses TRBV6-5 with TRBJ2-7; weak D call: TRBD2 (6 bases). The CDR3 has 13 amino acids. The V gene lost 6 bases and the J gene lost 6 bases, with 15 bases spanning the gap. The germline CDR1 and CDR2 sequences are MNHEY and SVGAGI. The CDR3 DNA reads as TGTGCCAGCAGCCCTGGACTACTGGGCGAGCAGTACTTC. Protein sequence: CASSPGLLGEQYF.

Relative to its sample, this clonotype is medium-sized (0.01 to 0.1%). The size of this beta chain means little, since it is a stray read in a library made for alpha chains. The chain is built from TRBV2 and TRBJ1-2; D unclear. Per the germline V gene, CDR1 is SNHLY and CDR2 is FYNNEI. The ends were cut back, 6 bases at V and 7 bases at J, with 12 bases in the middle. This CDR3 is built from 12 residues. The CDR3 sequence is CASRLGESGYTF. Here the CDR3 DNA reads TGTGCCAGCAGGCTCGGGGAAAGTGGCTACACCTTC.